This T cell receptor beta chain is from a study of OX40 agonist ivuxolimab in advanced cancers. Study-level information: Patients undergoing dose escalation presented with hepatocellular carcinoma, melanoma, renal cell or head and neck cancer. Study-level results: Fewer expanded clones were found on average in CD4+ than in CD8+ T cells.

The CDR3 loop spans 16 amino acids. CDR1 MDHEN and CDR2 SYDVKM come from the germline V gene. Trimming cost V 1 base and J 0 bases, with 12 bases left between them. In the case of this clone: Antigen: not known.

Autoimmune disease history or systemic immunosuppression excluded patients. Assay: immunoSEQ multiplex PCR; the TCRdb copy retains only in-frame clones and omits some. The sample lists about 71,000 clones; about three quarters were seen once. The sequence came from an adult with an advanced solid tumor such as melanoma, head and neck, liver or kidney cancer. The J gene is TRBJ1-1, the V gene TRBV28; D gene unclear. Sequencing used CD4+ or CD8+ T cells sorted from blood, obtained in a trial of the OX40 agonist ivuxolimab. This CDR3 reads CASSLLQLVMNTEAFF. The CDR3 region has the DNA TGTGCCAGCAGTTTATTACAGTTAGTCATGAACACTGAAGCTTTCTTT.